A selection of T cell receptor beta chains follows, all from one sample in a study of tumor and adjacent non-tumor tissue in lung cancer. TCRdb fed the multiplex PCR reads into MiXCR, producing one record per CDR3 protein. Counted here are just over 200,000 distinct CDR3 sequences, 70% to 75% occurring once; the ten biggest clones make up about 25%. Sequenced input: lung tumor tissue. These TCRs come from a man aged 60 to 75 with non-small cell lung cancer. Each CDR3 is given with its conserved first and last residue. The D gene is left open where the match is weak. Rows give clone size only sometimes, using once, few, many, or a class for an expanded clone.

len,abundance,d_gene,v_gene,j_gene,CDR3aa,CDR3nt
16,few,.,TRBV21-1,TRBJ2-4,CASSKDRGSTKNIQYF,TGTGCCAGCAGCAAAGACAGGGGATCGACCAAAAACATTCAGTACTTC
19,once,.,TRBV4-1,TRBJ1-4,CASSRGASRGAATNEKLFF,TGCGCCAGCAGCCGAGGGGCCTCCCGGGGCGCTGCAACTAATGAAAAACTGTTCTTT
14,.,TRBD1,TRBV20-1,TRBJ2-3,CSARSRTGNQPQYF,TGCAGTGCTAGATCCAGGACAGGTAATCAGCCCCAGTATTTT
15,.,.,TRBV20-1,TRBJ2-1,CSAAAFRAPYNEQFF,TGCAGTGCTGCTGCGTTCAGGGCCCCTTACAATGAGCAGTTCTTC
13,once,TRBD2,TRBV11-2,TRBJ2-7,CASRRGVFYEQYF,TGTGCCAGCAGGCGGGGGGTATTCTACGAGCAGTACTTC
15,few,.,TRBV19,TRBJ2-3,CASSPMETHTDTQYF,TGTGCCAGTAGTCCTATGGAAACACACACAGATACGCAGTATTTT
14,.,.,TRBV6-1,TRBJ1-1,CACSFGFSNTEALF,TGTGCCTGTAGTTTTGGTTTTTCTAACACTGAAGCTTTGTTT
16,.,.,TRBV9,TRBJ2-5,CASSVPSGAGGETQYF,TGTGCCAGCAGCGTTCCCTCAGGGGCAGGGGGGGAGACCCAGTACTTC
16,few,TRBD1,TRBV5-6,TRBJ1-1,CASSLVGQGVDTEAFF,TGTGCCAGCAGCTTGGTAGGACAGGGGGTAGACACTGAAGCTTTCTTT
14,many,TRBD1,TRBV12-3/TRBV12-4,TRBJ1-6,CASSLRQGAGPLHF,TGTGCCAGCAGTTTAAGGCAGGGGGCAGGACCCCTCCACTTT
17,.,TRBD2,TRBV30,TRBJ2-5,CAWSRRLAGAQQETQYF,TGTGCCTGGAGTCGACGACTAGCGGGGGCGCAACAAGAGACCCAGTACTTC
12,few,.,TRBV30,TRBJ1-5,CAWSVDHQPQHF,TGTGCCTGGAGTGTAGACCATCAGCCCCAACATTTT
17,.,.,TRBV4-1,TRBJ2-2,CASSQGTDGGYTGELFF,TGCGCCAGCAGCCAAGGCACAGATGGGGGTTACACCGGGGAGCTGTTTTTT
13,once,.,TRBV29-1,TRBJ2-2,CGVTEKNTGELFF,TGCGGCGTGACGGAAAAGAACACCGGGGAGCTGTTTTTT
15,.,.,TRBV10-3,TRBJ1-3,CAISDGLNSGNTIYF,TGTGCCATCAGTGATGGGCTGAACTCTGGAAACACCATATATTTT
14,once,.,TRBV20-1,TRBJ1-4,CGAREGRAREKLFF,TGCGGTGCTAGAGAGGGCAGAGCGCGGGAAAAACTGTTTTTT
18,once,TRBD2,TRBV11-3,TRBJ2-7,CASSKGLAGGRSYNEQYF,TGTGCCAGCAGCAAGGGACTAGCGGGGGGCCGCTCCTACAATGAGCAGTACTTC
18,.,.,TRBV4-2,TRBJ1-4,CASGQDGPSQATNEKLFF,TGCGCCAGCGGCCAAGACGGTCCGTCACAGGCAACTAATGAAAAGCTGTTTTTT
14,many,TRBD1,TRBV12-3/TRBV12-4,TRBJ2-7,CASRGSAGGYEQYF,TGTGCCAGCAGGGGGTCGGCAGGGGGCTACGAGCAGTACTTC
14,.,.,TRBV11-2,TRBJ2-1,CASSSRLVGGPQFF,TGTGCCAGCAGCTCCAGACTAGTGGGGGGGCCGCAGTTCTTC
16,many,.,TRBV6-5,TRBJ2-7,CASSLAASGSSYEQYF,TGTGCCAGCAGCCTGGCCGCCTCAGGGTCATCCTACGAGCAGTACTTC
17,.,TRBD2,TRBV20-1,TRBJ2-3,CSAVTSGGFTSTDSQYF,TGCAGTGCAGTCACTAGCGGGGGGTTTACAAGCACAGATTCGCAGTATTTT